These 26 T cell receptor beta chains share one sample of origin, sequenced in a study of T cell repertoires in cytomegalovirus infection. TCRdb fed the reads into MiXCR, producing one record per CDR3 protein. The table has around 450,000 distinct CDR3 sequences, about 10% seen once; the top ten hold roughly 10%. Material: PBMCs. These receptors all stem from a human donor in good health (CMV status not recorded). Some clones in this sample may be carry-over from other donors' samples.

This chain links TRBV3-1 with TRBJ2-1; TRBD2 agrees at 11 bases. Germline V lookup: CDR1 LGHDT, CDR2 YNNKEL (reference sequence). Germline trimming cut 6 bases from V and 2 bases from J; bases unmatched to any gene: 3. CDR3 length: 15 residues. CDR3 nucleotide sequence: TGTGCCAGCAGAGAACTAGCGGGGGCCTACAATGAGCAGTTCTTC. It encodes CASRELAGAYNEQFF.

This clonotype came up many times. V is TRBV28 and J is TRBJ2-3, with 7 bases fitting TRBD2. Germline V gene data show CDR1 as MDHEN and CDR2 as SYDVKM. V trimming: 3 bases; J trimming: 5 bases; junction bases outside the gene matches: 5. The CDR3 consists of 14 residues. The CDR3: CASSLAGARDTQYF. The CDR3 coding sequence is TGTGCCAGCAGTTTGGCGGGAGCCAGAGATACGCAGTATTTT.

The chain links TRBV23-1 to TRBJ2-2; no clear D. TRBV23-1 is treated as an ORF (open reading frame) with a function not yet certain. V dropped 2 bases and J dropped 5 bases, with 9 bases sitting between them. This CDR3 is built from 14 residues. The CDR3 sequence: CASSQTRWTGELFF. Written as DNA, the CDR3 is TGCGCCAGCAGTCAAACCCGGTGGACCGGGGAGCTGTTTTTT.

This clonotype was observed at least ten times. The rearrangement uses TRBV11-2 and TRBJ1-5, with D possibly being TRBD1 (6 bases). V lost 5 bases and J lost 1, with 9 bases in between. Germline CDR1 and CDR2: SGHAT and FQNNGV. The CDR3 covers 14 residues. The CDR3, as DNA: TGTGCCAGCAGCCGTGGACAGAGCAATCAGCCCCAGCATTTT. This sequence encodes CASSRGQSNQPQHF.

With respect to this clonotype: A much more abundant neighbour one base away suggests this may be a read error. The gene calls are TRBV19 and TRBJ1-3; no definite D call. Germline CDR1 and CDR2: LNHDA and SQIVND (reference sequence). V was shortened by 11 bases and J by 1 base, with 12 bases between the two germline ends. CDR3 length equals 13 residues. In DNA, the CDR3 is TGTGCCGGTAATAAGGCATCTGGAAACACCATATATTTT. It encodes CAGNKASGNTIYF.

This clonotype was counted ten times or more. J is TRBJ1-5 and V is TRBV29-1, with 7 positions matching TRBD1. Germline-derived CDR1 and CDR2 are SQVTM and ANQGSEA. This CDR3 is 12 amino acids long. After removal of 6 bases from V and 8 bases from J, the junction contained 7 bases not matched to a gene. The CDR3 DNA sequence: TGCAGCGTACAAGGGGGCCGGGAGCCCCAGCATTTT. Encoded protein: CSVQGGREPQHF.

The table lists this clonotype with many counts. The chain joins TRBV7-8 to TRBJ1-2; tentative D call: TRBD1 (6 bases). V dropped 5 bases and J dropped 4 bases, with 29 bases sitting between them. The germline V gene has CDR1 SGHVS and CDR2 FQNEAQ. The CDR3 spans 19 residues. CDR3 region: CASSPHNGQTSRPTYGYTF. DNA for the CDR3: TGTGCCAGCAGCCCCCATAACGGACAGACCTCCCGCCCCACCTATGGCTACACCTTC.

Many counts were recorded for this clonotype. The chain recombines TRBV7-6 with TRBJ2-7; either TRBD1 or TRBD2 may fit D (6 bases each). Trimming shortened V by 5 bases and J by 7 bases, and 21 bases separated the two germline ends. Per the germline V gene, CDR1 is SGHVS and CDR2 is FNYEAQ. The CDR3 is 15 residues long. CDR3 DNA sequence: TGTGCCAGCAGCCATGGGAGGCCAGGGGCGGCAGAGCAGTACTTC. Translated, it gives CASSHGRPGAAEQYF.

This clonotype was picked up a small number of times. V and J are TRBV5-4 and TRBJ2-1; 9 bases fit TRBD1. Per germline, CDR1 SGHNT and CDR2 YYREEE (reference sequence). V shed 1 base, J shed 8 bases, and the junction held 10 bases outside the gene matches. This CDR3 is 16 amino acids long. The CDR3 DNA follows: TGTGCCAGCAGCTTGTCGGGACAGGGTCTGGGCTATGAGCAGTTCTTC. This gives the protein CASSLSGQGLGYEQFF.

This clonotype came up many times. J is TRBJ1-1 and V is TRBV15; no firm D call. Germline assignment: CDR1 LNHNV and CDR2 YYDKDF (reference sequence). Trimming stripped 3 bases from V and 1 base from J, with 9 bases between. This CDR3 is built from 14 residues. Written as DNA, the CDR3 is TGTGCCACCAGCAGGGAAACACGGAACACTGAAGCTTTCTTT. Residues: CATSRETRNTEAFF.

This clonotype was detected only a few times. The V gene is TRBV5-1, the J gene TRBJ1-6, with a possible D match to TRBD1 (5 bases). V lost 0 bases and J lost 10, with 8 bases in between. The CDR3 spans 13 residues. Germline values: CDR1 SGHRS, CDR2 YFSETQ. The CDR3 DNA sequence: TGCGCCAGCAGCTTGGTTCGGGGGTCACCCCTCCACTTT. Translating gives CASSLVRGSPLHF.

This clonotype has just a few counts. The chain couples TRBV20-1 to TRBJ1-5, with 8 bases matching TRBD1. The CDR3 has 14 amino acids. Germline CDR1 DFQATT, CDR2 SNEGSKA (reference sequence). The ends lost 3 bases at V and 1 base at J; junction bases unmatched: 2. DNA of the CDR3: TGCAGTGCTAGTGGGGACAGGAGCAATCAGCCCCAGCATTTT. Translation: CSASGDRSNQPQHF.

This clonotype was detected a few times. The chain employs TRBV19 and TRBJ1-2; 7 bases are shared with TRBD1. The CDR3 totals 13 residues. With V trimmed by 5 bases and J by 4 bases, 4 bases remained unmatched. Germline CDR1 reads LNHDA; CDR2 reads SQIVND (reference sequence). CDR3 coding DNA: TGTGCCAGTAGTCGGGACAGCCCCTATGGCTACACCTTC. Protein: CASSRDSPYGYTF.

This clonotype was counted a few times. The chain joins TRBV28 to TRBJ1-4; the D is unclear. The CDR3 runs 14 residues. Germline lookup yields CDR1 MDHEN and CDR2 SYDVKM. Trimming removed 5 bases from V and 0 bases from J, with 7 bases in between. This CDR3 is CASSPVATNEKLFF. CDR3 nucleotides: TGTGCCAGCAGTCCAGTTGCAACTAATGAAAAACTGTTTTTT.

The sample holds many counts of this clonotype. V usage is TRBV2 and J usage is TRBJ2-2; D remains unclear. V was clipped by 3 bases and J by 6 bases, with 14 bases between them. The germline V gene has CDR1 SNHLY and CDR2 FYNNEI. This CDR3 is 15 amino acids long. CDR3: CASSDEVWGSGELFF. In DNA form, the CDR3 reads TGTGCCAGCAGTGATGAGGTTTGGGGTTCCGGGGAGCTGTTTTTT.

The CDR3 sequence is CASTWESGTNEKLFF. The CDR3 DNA reads as TGTGCCAGCACGTGGGAGAGTGGGACTAATGAAAAACTGTTTTTT. This chain links TRBV2 with TRBJ1-4; D gene unclear. Germline V gene data show CDR1 as SNHLY and CDR2 as FYNNEI. The length of the CDR3 is 15 residues. The V end was cut by 7 bases, the J end by 2 bases, with 14 bases between.

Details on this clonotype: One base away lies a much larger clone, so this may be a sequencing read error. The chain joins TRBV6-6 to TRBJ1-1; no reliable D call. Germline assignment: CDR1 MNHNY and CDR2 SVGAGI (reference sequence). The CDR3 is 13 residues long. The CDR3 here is CASSYRLGTKAFF. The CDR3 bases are TGTGCCAGCAGTTACCGCCTGGGCACTAAAGCTTTCTTT.

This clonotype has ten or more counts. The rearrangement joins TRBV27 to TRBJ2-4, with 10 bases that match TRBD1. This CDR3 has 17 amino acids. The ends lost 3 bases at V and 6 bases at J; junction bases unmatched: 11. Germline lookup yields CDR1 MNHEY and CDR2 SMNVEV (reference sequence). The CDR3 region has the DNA TGTGCCAGCAGTTTGCTTCGGGACAGGGGCCCTGGAAACATTCAGTACTTC. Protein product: CASSLLRDRGPGNIQYF.

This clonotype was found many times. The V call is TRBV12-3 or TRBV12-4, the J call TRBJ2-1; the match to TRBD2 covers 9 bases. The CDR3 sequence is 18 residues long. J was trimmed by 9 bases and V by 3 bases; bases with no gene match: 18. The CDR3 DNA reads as TGTGCCAGCAGTTTTAGGGGGAAGGGGGTAGCGGGAGTGTGTGAGCAGTTCTTC. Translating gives CASSFRGKGVAGVCEQFF.

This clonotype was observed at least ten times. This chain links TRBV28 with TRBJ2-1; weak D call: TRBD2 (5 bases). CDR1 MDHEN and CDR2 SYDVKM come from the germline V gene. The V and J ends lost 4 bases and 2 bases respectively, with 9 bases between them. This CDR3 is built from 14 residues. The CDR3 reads CASSSGSTYNEQFF. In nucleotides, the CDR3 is TGTGCCAGCAGTTCGGGGAGCACCTACAATGAGCAGTTCTTC.

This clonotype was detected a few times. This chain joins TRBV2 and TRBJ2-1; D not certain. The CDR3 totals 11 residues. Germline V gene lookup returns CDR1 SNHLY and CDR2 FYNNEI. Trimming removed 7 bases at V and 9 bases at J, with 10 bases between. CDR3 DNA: TGTGCCAGCACCGAAGAGGCTGAGCAGTTCTTC. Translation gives CASTEEAEQFF.

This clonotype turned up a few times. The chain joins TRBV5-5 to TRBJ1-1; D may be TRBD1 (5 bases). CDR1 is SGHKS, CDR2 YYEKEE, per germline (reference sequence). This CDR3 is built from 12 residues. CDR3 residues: CVSQLGGVEAFF. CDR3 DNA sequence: TGTGTTTCTCAGCTGGGGGGGGTTGAAGCTTTCTTT. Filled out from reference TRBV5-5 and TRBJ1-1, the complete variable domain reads DAGVTQSPTHLIKTRGQQVTLRCSPISGHKSVSWYQQVLGQGPQFIFQYYEKEERGRGNFPDRFSARQFPNYSSELNVNALLLGDSALYLCVSQLGGVEAFFGQGTRLTVV.

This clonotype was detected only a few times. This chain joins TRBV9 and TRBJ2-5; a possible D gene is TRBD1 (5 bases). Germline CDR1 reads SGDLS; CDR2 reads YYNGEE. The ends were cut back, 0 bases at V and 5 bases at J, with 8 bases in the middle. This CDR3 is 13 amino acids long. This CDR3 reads CASSVGAGETQYF. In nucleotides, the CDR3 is TGTGCCAGCAGCGTAGGGGCAGGGGAGACCCAGTACTTC.

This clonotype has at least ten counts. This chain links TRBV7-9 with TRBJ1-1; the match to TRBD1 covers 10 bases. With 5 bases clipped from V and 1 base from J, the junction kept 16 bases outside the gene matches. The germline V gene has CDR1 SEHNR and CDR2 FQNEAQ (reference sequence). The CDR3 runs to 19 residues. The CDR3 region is CASSRRPGTGAMKNTEAFF. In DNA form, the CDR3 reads TGTGCCAGCAGCAGAAGACCCGGGACAGGGGCGATGAAGAACACTGAAGCTTTCTTT.

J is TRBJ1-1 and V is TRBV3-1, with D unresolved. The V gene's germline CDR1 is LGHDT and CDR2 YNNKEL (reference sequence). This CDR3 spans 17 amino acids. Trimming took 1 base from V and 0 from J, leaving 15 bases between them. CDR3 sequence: CASSQVMDLQMNTEAFF. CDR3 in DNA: TGTGCCAGCAGCCAAGTTATGGACTTACAGATGAACACTGAAGCTTTCTTT. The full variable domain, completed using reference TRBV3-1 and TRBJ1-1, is DTAVSQTPKYLVTQMGNDKSIKCEQNLGHDTMYWYKQDSKKFLKIMFSYNNKELIINETVPNRFSPKSPDKAHLNLHINSLELGDSAVYFCASSQVMDLQMNTEAFFGQGTRLTVV.

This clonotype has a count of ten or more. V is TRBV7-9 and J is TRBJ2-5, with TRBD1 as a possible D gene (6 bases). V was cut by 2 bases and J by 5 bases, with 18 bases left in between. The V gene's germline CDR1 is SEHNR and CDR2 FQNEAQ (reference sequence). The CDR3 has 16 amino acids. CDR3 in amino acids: CASSLPSTGIRETQYF. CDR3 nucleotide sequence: TGTGCCAGCAGCTTACCATCAACAGGGATTAGGGAGACCCAGTACTTC.